A single sample gave rise to the 30 T cell receptor beta chains below, sequenced in a study of cytomegalovirus exposure and HLA in healthy donors. The PCR employed 60 Vbeta primers together with 13 Jbeta primers. Method: immunoSEQ multiplex PCR; TCRdb's copy keeps in-frame clones and lacks some. The repertoire holds about 210,000 clones, 60% to 80% seen once, with less than 2% in the top ten. Sequencing used PBMCs. These receptors were taken from a male donor in good health and CMV-seronegative.

The chain is built from TRBV30 and TRBJ1-3, with a weak D call TRBD1 (6 bases). This CDR3 is 14 amino acids long. Germline assignment: CDR1 GTSNPN and CDR2 SVGIG (reference sequence). Trimming left V 3 bases short and J 1 base short, with 10 bases between. The CDR3 region is CAWRLDRSGNTIYF. Written as DNA, the CDR3 is TGTGCCTGGAGGCTGGACAGATCTGGAAACACCATATATTTT.

This chain uses TRBV15 with TRBJ1-5, with TRBD1 identical over 10 bases. Germline V gives CDR1 LNHNV, CDR2 YYDKDF (reference sequence). The CDR3 loop spans 16 amino acids. The trim removed 3 bases at V and 6 bases at J, leaving 8 bases unmatched. The CDR3 spells CATSRGGTGEGQPQHF. The CDR3 nucleotides are TGTGCCACCAGCAGGGGGGGGACAGGGGAGGGTCAGCCCCAGCATTTT.

J is TRBJ2-7 and V is TRBV6-5; the D gene is possibly TRBD2 (5 bases). The CDR3 is made up of 13 amino acids. Per germline, CDR1 MNHEY and CDR2 SVGAGI. V dropped 2 bases and J dropped 7 bases, with 12 bases sitting between them. The CDR3 region is CASSYSPRGEQYF. The CDR3 nucleotides read TGTGCCAGCAGTTACAGCCCCCGGGGAGAGCAGTACTTC.

This clone appeared a few times. V and J are TRBV4-1 and TRBJ2-6; D might be TRBD1 (5 bases). Trimming left V 4 bases short and J 4 bases short, with 11 bases between. Germline V gene sequence: CDR1 MGHRA, CDR2 YSYEKL. The length of the CDR3 is 15 residues. CDR3 loop: CASSLRESGANVLTF. As DNA, the CDR3 is TGCGCCAGCAGCCTCAGGGAATCAGGGGCCAACGTCCTGACTTTC.

The rearrangement joins TRBV5-8 to TRBJ1-5, with 10 bases identical to TRBD1. Germline values: CDR1 SGHTS, CDR2 YDEGEE. The V segment lost 4 bases and the J segment 7 bases; nucleotides outside the gene matches: 11. The CDR3 runs to 16 residues. In DNA form, the CDR3 reads TGTGCCAGCAGCAGTTTTACCGGGACAGGGGAACAGCCCCAGCATTTT. As protein: CASSSFTGTGEQPQHF.

The rearrangement links TRBV6-5 to TRBJ2-7; 9 bases match TRBD2. Trimming removed 0 bases from V and 4 bases from J; junction bases left unmatched: 7. Germline V CDR1 and CDR2: MNHEY, SVGAGI. The CDR3 totals 16 residues. The CDR3 reads CASSYSRIAGEYEQYF. CDR3 DNA sequence: TGTGCCAGCAGTTACTCGAGGATAGCGGGAGAATACGAGCAGTACTTC.

CDR3 DNA: TGTGCCAGCTCACCACCTTCAGGGGGCTACGAGCAGTACTTC. Translation: CASSPPSGGYEQYF. The chain has TRBV18 and TRBJ2-7, with 7 positions matching TRBD1. V lost 0 bases, J lost 3 bases, and 2 bases stayed unmatched. CDR3 length: 14 amino acids. In germline, CDR1 is KGHSH, CDR2 LQKENI.

V is TRBV19 and J is TRBJ2-2; TRBD1 might be the D (6 bases). This CDR3 is built from 15 residues. V was pared by 4 bases and J by 5 bases, with 14 bases between. CDR1 is LNHDA and CDR2 is SQIVND in the germline V gene (reference sequence). The CDR3 here is CASSTHREYTGELFF. The CDR3 nucleotides are TGTGCCAGTAGTACCCACAGGGAGTATACCGGGGAGCTGTTTTTT. Complete variable domain (other parts from reference TRBV19 and TRBJ2-2): DGGITQSPKYLFRKEGQNVTLSCEQNLNHDAMYWYRQDPGQGLRLIYYSQIVNDFQKGDIAEGYSVSREKKESFPLTVTSAQKNPTAFYLCASSTHREYTGELFFGEGSRLTVL.

The count of this clone is one. This chain uses TRBV30 with TRBJ2-6, with a weak D call TRBD1 (6 bases). V dropped 0 bases and J dropped 2 bases, with 8 bases sitting between them. Germline V gene lookup returns CDR1 GTSNPN and CDR2 SVGIG (reference sequence). This CDR3 has 15 amino acids. CDR3: CAWSVGGTGANVLTF. The CDR3 DNA reads as TGTGCCTGGAGTGTTGGGGGCACTGGGGCCAACGTCCTGACTTTC.

The rearrangement uses TRBV5-6 and TRBJ2-2, with a possible D match to TRBD2 (5 bases). From germline, CDR1 is SGHDT and CDR2 YYEEEE. Trimming removed 2 bases at V and 7 bases at J, with 6 bases between. The CDR3 is made up of 12 amino acids. The CDR3 DNA reads as TGTGCCAGCAGCTTCGGGGACGGGGAGCTGTTTTTT. Translating gives CASSFGDGELFF.

V is TRBV7-3 and J is TRBJ2-5, with 7 nucleotides matching TRBD2. The CDR3 consists of 15 residues. The V and J ends lost 1 base and 3 bases, in that order; junction bases with no gene match: 5. The V gene's germline CDR1 is SGHTA and CDR2 FQGTGA. CDR3 loop: CASSLSGLAEETQYF. The CDR3, as DNA: TGTGCCAGCAGCTTAAGCGGGCTAGCGGAAGAGACCCAGTACTTC.

The genes are TRBV5-1 and TRBJ2-1; 7 positions agree with TRBD2. CDR3 length: 16 residues. Germline V lookup: CDR1 SGHRS, CDR2 YFSETQ. Trimming at V came to 3 bases and at J to 2 bases, leaving 8 bases not matched to a gene. CDR3 nucleotide sequence: TGCGCCAGCAGCTACCTAGCGGCCGCTCCCTACAATGAGCAGTTCTTC. As protein: CASSYLAAAPYNEQFF.

The rearrangement links TRBV18 to TRBJ1-1; D gene unclear. The ends were cut back, 0 bases at V and 8 bases at J, with 7 bases in the middle. CDR3 length: 12 amino acids. CDR1 is KGHSH, CDR2 LQKENI, per germline. The CDR3 nucleotides are TGTGCCAGCTCACCACCGCGCCCCGAAGCTTTCTTT. The encoded protein is CASSPPRPEAFF.

This chain uses TRBV7-9 with TRBJ2-7, with TRBD1 matching over 12 bases. Trimming at V came to 3 bases and at J to 7 bases, leaving 7 bases not matched to a gene. The germline gives CDR1 SEHNR, CDR2 FQNEAQ (reference sequence). This CDR3 has 15 amino acids. The CDR3 DNA reads as TGTGCCAGCAGCTTTATGGGGACAGGGGGCGGAGAGCAGTACTTC. It encodes CASSFMGTGGGEQYF.

The rearrangement joins TRBV2 to TRBJ2-5, with no clear D. V lost 7 bases and J 5 bases, leaving 14 bases between the germline ends. The germline V gene encodes CDR1 SNHLY and CDR2 FYNNEI. The CDR3 runs to 13 residues. DNA of the CDR3: TGTGCCAGCATGTTACTTTATAAGGAGACCCAGTACTTC. Residues: CASMLLYKETQYF.

The chain joins TRBV2 to TRBJ2-7; no definite D call. V shed 4 bases and J shed 0 bases, with 13 bases lying between them. This CDR3 comprises 15 residues. CDR1 is SNHLY and CDR2 is FYNNEI in the germline V gene. The chain's CDR3 is CASSGFSHSSYEQYF. The CDR3 coding sequence is TGTGCCAGCAGTGGATTTTCGCACAGCTCCTACGAGCAGTACTTC.

This chain uses TRBV5-1 with TRBJ1-1; 11 positions agree with TRBD1. Germline CDR1 and CDR2: SGHRS and YFSETQ. This CDR3 comprises 17 residues. V shed 4 bases, J shed 3 bases, and the junction held 11 bases outside the gene matches. This CDR3 is CASSQRTGGGGYTEAFF. DNA of the CDR3: TGCGCCAGCAGCCAGAGGACAGGGGGCGGCGGGTACACTGAAGCTTTCTTT.

This chain connects TRBV19 to TRBJ2-1; tentative D call: TRBD2 (7 bases). The V gene's germline CDR1 is LNHDA and CDR2 SQIVND (reference sequence). This CDR3 spans 14 amino acids. The V end was cut by 6 bases, the J end by 6 bases, with 15 bases between. CDR3 residues: CASRDQGGGNEQFF. The CDR3 region has the DNA TGTGCCAGTAGGGACCAGGGAGGGGGCAATGAGCAGTTCTTC.

The chain has TRBV5-1 and TRBJ2-1; 7 bases line up with TRBD2. CDR1 and CDR2 (germline): SGHRS, YFSETQ. This CDR3 spans 14 amino acids. V gave up 8 bases and J gave up 4 bases; unmatched junction bases: 9. Written as DNA, the CDR3 is TGCGCCAGTGGGGACCGGGACTATTACAATGAGCAGTTCTTC. Translating gives CASGDRDYYNEQFF. Combining the CDR3 with reference TRBV5-1 and TRBJ2-1 gives the whole variable domain KAGVTQTPRYLIKTRGQQVTLSCSPISGHRSVSWYQQTPGQGLQFLFEYFSETQRNKGNFPGRFSGRQFSNSRSEMNVSTLELGDSALYLCASGDRDYYNEQFFGPGTRLTVL.

The CDR3 reads CASKLSRLSPDTQYF. CDR3 in DNA: TGTGCCAGCAAACTTTCGCGGCTCTCCCCAGATACGCAGTATTTT. V gene TRBV27 combines with J gene TRBJ2-3; D is uncertain. CDR1 and CDR2 (germline): MNHEY, SMNVEV (reference sequence). V was clipped by 7 bases and J by 4 bases, with 18 bases between them. There are 15 residues in the CDR3.

This clone was seen a single time. The chain recombines TRBV5-1 with TRBJ2-3; 8 bases are shared with TRBD1. The CDR3 has 20 amino acids. Germline trimming cut 4 bases from V and 0 bases from J; bases unmatched to any gene: 19. The V gene's germline CDR1 is SGHRS and CDR2 YFSETQ. Here the CDR3 reads CASSRRQGLPHAGSTDTQYF. The DNA for the CDR3 is TGCGCCAGCAGCCGAAGACAGGGGTTACCTCACGCTGGAAGCACAGATACGCAGTATTTT.

The chain employs TRBV4-2 and TRBJ2-5, with 7 bases lining up with TRBD1. The CDR3 runs to 14 residues. J lost 2 bases, V lost 4 bases, and 4 bases had no gene match. Germline V gene data show CDR1 as LGHNA and CDR2 as YNFKEQ. The DNA of the CDR3 is TGTGCCAGCAGCCTCTTGGGACAGCAAGAGACCCAGTACTTC. This codes for CASSLLGQQETQYF.

The V and J genes are TRBV6-5 and TRBJ1-4; 10 bases are a match to TRBD1. The CDR3 sequence is 16 residues long. CDR1 is MNHEY and CDR2 is SVGAGI in the germline V gene. With 4 bases clipped from V and 7 bases from J, the junction kept 9 bases outside the gene matches. The CDR3 protein is CASSSTVDRGSEKLFF. The CDR3 bases are TGTGCCAGCAGTTCTACCGTGGACAGGGGGTCTGAAAAACTGTTTTTT.

The rearrangement uses TRBV2 and TRBJ2-2; TRBD2 matches 11 bases. This CDR3 spans 13 amino acids. Germline lookup yields CDR1 SNHLY and CDR2 FYNNEI. V dropped 9 bases and J dropped 7; count of bases not matched to a gene: 4. CDR3 in DNA: TGTGCCAGGACTAGCGGGGAGGTCGGGGAGCTGTTTTTT. Its translation: CARTSGEVGELFF.

The genes are TRBV19 and TRBJ2-1; TRBD2 matches at 11 bases. This CDR3 has 19 residues. Losses at the gene ends were 6 bases for V and 0 bases for J; bases not matched to a gene: 13. The germline CDR1 and CDR2 sequences are LNHDA and SQIVND (reference sequence). CDR3 loop: CASSLRSSGRLSSYNEQFF. As DNA, the CDR3 is TGTGCCAGTAGCCTCAGGTCTAGCGGGAGGCTGAGCTCCTACAATGAGCAGTTCTTC.

V and J are TRBV28 and TRBJ1-2; the D gene is possibly TRBD1 (6 bases). Trimming cost V 5 bases and J 5 bases, with 15 bases left between them. The germline CDR1 and CDR2 sequences are MDHEN and SYDVKM. The CDR3 totals 14 residues. The CDR3 nucleotides are TGTGCCAGCAGTCCCCAACAGGGTGGATATGGCTACACCTTC. It specifies CASSPQQGGYGYTF.

Details on this clone: Other DNA sequences in this sample translate to the same CDR3. The chain is built from TRBV18 and TRBJ2-7; 7 nucleotides align to TRBD1. CDR1 and CDR2 (germline): KGHSH, LQKENI. The CDR3 consists of 14 residues. With 0 bases clipped from V and 3 bases from J, the junction kept 2 bases outside the gene matches. DNA for the CDR3: TGTGCCAGCTCACCACCCGGGACAGACTACGAGCAGTACTTC. Protein product: CASSPPGTDYEQYF. Full variable domain (missing parts from reference TRBV18 and TRBJ2-7): NAGVMQNPRHLVRRRGQEARLRCSPMKGHSHVYWYRQLPEEGLKFMVYLQKENIIDESGMPKERFSAEFPKEGPSILRIQQVVRGDSAAYFCASSPPGTDYEQYFGPGTRLTVT.

The chain couples TRBV7-9 to TRBJ1-1; 11 bases are a match to TRBD1. The V gene's germline CDR1 is SEHNR and CDR2 FQNEAQ (reference sequence). The CDR3 has 16 amino acids. The V gene end was trimmed by 5 bases and the J gene end by 4 bases; junction bases not matched to a gene: 9. CDR3 DNA sequence: TGTGCCAGCAGCCCCCCCGGGACAGGGGGGCGCACTGAAGCTTTCTTT. Its protein is CASSPPGTGGRTEAFF. The complete variable domain, with remaining parts taken from reference TRBV7-9 and TRBJ1-1, reads DTGVSQNPRHKITKRGQNVTFRCDPISEHNRLYWYRQTLGQGPEFLTYFQNEAQLEKSRLLSDRFSAERPKGSFSTLEIQRTEQGDSAMYLCASSPPGTGGRTEAFFGQGTRLTVV.

This clone was found a few times. The DNA for the CDR3 is TGTGCCTGGGGGCTAATAGCTAACTATGGCTACACCTTC. This translates into CAWGLIANYGYTF. The chain joins TRBV30 to TRBJ1-2, with D hard to call. The V gene lost 5 bases and the J gene lost 0 bases, with 10 bases spanning the gap. This CDR3 spans 13 amino acids. CDR1 and CDR2 from the germline V gene are GTSNPN and SVGIG (reference sequence). The full variable domain, its missing parts supplied by reference TRBV30 and TRBJ1-2, is SQTIHQWPATLVQPVGSPLSLECTVEGTSNPNLYWYRQAAGRGLQLLFYSVGIGQISSEVPQNLSASRPQDRQFILSSKKLLLSDSGFYLCAWGLIANYGYTFGSGTRLTVV.

The chain employs TRBV2 and TRBJ1-2, with 9 bases aligning to TRBD1. J lost 5 bases, V lost 3 bases, and 1 base had no gene match. The length of the CDR3 is 13 residues. Germline lookup yields CDR1 SNHLY and CDR2 FYNNEI. The CDR3 nucleotides read TGTGCCAGCAGTGACGGACAGGGGTATGGCTACACCTTC. Encoded protein: CASSDGQGYGYTF. Drawing the rest from reference TRBV2 and TRBJ1-2, the complete variable domain is EPEVTQTPSHQVTQMGQEVILRCVPISNHLYFYWYRQILGQKVEFLVSFYNNEISEKSEIFDDQFSVERPDGSNFTLKIRSTKLEDSAMYFCASSDGQGYGYTFGSGTRLTVV.